The 31 T cell receptor beta chains listed next were all sequenced from one sample in a study of control samples from healthy donors and cancer patients. The assay was immunoSEQ multiplex PCR, and TCRdb's table has in-frame clones only and misses some. Of 120,000 or so clones detected, approximately 90% appear once; the ten largest clones hold roughly 4%. Source material: PBMCs. These receptors were collected from a woman in her sixties with lung cancer.

The rearrangement uses TRBV9 and TRBJ1-1; D is uncertain. Trimming cost V 2 bases and J 0 bases, with 5 bases left between them. Germline values: CDR1 SGDLS, CDR2 YYNGEE. The CDR3 has 13 amino acids. CDR3 nucleotide sequence: TGTGCCAGCAGCGTGGGGATGAACACTGAAGCTTTCTTT. As protein: CASSVGMNTEAFF.

The chain employs TRBV18 and TRBJ2-2; TRBD1 matches 8 bases. From germline, CDR1 is KGHSH and CDR2 LQKENI. Trimming at V came to 3 bases and at J to 2 bases, leaving 8 bases not matched to a gene. The CDR3 is 17 residues long. The CDR3 sequence: CASSPPARGQNTGELFF. The CDR3 nucleotides are TGTGCCAGCTCACCCCCCGCCAGGGGGCAAAACACCGGGGAGCTGTTTTTT.

This rearrangement joins TRBV2 to TRBJ2-3; 9 nucleotides align to TRBD1. The CDR3 contains 16 residues. The ends lost 6 bases at V and 4 bases at J; junction bases unmatched: 11. The germline CDR1 and CDR2 sequences are SNHLY and FYNNEI. Here the CDR3 reads CASSGGQGIDADTQYF. CDR3 bases: TGTGCCAGCAGCGGGGGACAGGGAATCGATGCAGATACGCAGTATTTT.

This clone appeared many times. The chain links TRBV24-1 to TRBJ1-2; D uncertain. Trimming shortened V by 5 bases and J by 8 bases, and 14 bases separated the two germline ends. From germline, CDR1 is KGHDR and CDR2 SFDVKD. CDR3 size: 13 residues. The CDR3, as DNA: TGTGCCACCAGTGGTAGTGGCCCGGCGGGCTACACCTTC. Protein sequence: CATSGSGPAGYTF.

This chain links TRBV6-5 with TRBJ2-7; TRBD1 might be the D (7 bases). This CDR3 comprises 14 residues. With 8 bases removed from V and 4 bases from J, the gap between germline ends came to 18 bases. The germline V gene encodes CDR1 MNHEY and CDR2 SVGAGI. This chain's CDR3 is CASGGAGGDYEQYF. DNA of the CDR3: TGTGCCAGCGGCGGGGCAGGGGGAGATTACGAGCAGTACTTC.

V gene TRBV19 combines with J gene TRBJ1-2, with D possibly being TRBD1 (5 bases). Germline lookup yields CDR1 LNHDA and CDR2 SQIVND (reference sequence). The germline V and J ends were trimmed by 0 bases and 4 bases, with 15 bases remaining between them. CDR3 length: 16 amino acids. The CDR3 loop is CASSIDSQGGSYGYTF. The DNA of the CDR3 is TGTGCCAGTAGTATAGATTCTCAGGGAGGGAGCTATGGCTACACCTTC.

J is TRBJ1-1 and V is TRBV2; no clear D gene. CDR1 and CDR2 from the germline V gene are SNHLY and FYNNEI. V lost 10 bases, J lost 1 base, and 19 bases lay in between. This CDR3 comprises 15 residues. The DNA of the CDR3 is TGTGCCACCGTAGAGAGAGAGCTGACGAACACTGAAGCTTTCTTT. Residues: CATVERELTNTEAFF.

The genes are TRBV7-9 and TRBJ2-1; D possibly uses TRBD1 or TRBD2 (5 bases each). The V end was cut by 3 bases, the J end by 15 bases, with 15 bases between. The CDR3 is 12 amino acids. The germline CDR1 and CDR2 sequences are SEHNR and FQNEAQ (reference sequence). CDR3: CASSLGRKGRFF. The CDR3 region has the DNA TGTGCCAGCAGCTTGGGTCGTAAGGGACGGTTCTTC.

The CDR3 nucleotides are TGTGCCAGCTCACCGCGGACAGGGATAGGCCCCATGAACACTGAAGCTTTCTTT. It specifies CASSPRTGIGPMNTEAFF. V is TRBV18 and J is TRBJ1-1, with TRBD1 matching 8 bases. After removal of 3 bases from V and 0 bases from J, the junction contained 12 bases not matched to a gene. The CDR3 loop spans 18 amino acids. Germline V lookup: CDR1 KGHSH, CDR2 LQKENI.

The V gene is TRBV4-2, the J gene TRBJ1-2, with D maybe TRBD1 (6 bases). CDR3 size: 15 residues. Germline CDR1 is LGHNA and CDR2 is YNFKEQ. Trimming took off 4 bases at V and 5 bases at J, with 17 bases between the two ends. CDR3: CASSPRGGGEYGYTF. The CDR3 nucleotides read TGTGCCAGCAGCCCCCGGGGTGGGGGCGAGTATGGCTACACCTTC.

Notes on this clone: The junction departs from germline at one end; a sequencing error may be responsible. DNA of the CDR3: TGTGCCAGCAGACAAGCTGGCGGGAGGGATGACGAGCAGTACTTC. Translated, it gives CASRQAGGRDDEQYF. The rearrangement uses TRBV3-1 (or the pseudogene TRBV3-2) and TRBJ2-7; 9 bases are shared with TRBD2. The length of the CDR3 is 15 residues. Germline V gene lookup returns CDR1 LGHDT and CDR2 YNNKEL (reference sequence).

Remarks on this clone: One end of the junction varies from germline; a read error may be responsible. The V gene is TRBV7-7, the J gene TRBJ2-7; possibly TRBD2 for D (6 bases). The length of the CDR3 is 15 residues. The V gene's germline CDR1 is SSHAT and CDR2 FNYEAQ (reference sequence). For the CDR3, the DNA is TGTGCTAGCAGCTTAGCGTTCGGGAGCTCCTACGAGCAGTACTTC. Its protein is CASSLAFGSSYEQYF. The full variable domain, rest sourced from reference TRBV7-7 and TRBJ2-7, is GAGVSQSPRYKVTKRGQDVTLRCDPISSHATLYWYQQALGQGPEFLTYFNYEAQPDKSGLPSDRFSAERPEGSISTLTIQRTEQRDSAMYRCASSLAFGSSYEQYFGPGTRLTVT.

This rearrangement joins TRBV5-1 to TRBJ2-3, with a possible D match to TRBD2 (6 bases). The CDR3 sequence is 15 residues long. With 1 base removed from V and 6 bases from J, the gap between germline ends came to 15 bases. The V gene's germline CDR1 is SGHRS and CDR2 YFSETQ. CDR3 in DNA: TGCGCCAGCAGCTTGTGGCGGGGTGTAGCGGATACGCAGTATTTT. Its protein is CASSLWRGVADTQYF.

V usage is TRBV27 and J usage is TRBJ1-6; 7 nucleotides match TRBD1. The CDR3 is 15 residues long. J lost 7 bases, V lost 4 bases, and 7 bases had no gene match. The germline V gene has CDR1 MNHEY and CDR2 SMNVEV (reference sequence). The chain's CDR3 is CASSSWTGANSPLHF. In DNA, the CDR3 is TGTGCCAGCAGTTCCTGGACAGGAGCAAATTCACCCCTCCACTTT.

This chain joins TRBV6-5 and TRBJ2-7, with D maybe TRBD1 (6 bases). Germline CDR1 MNHEY, CDR2 SVGAGI. The germline V and J ends were trimmed by 10 bases and 3 bases, with 13 bases remaining between them. CDR3 length: 12 residues. DNA for the CDR3: TGTGCCACCACCGGACAGAACTACGAGCAGTACTTC. This sequence encodes CATTGQNYEQYF.

This rearrangement joins TRBV6-2 or TRBV6-3 to TRBJ1-2; D uncertain. There are 12 residues in the CDR3. CDR1 is MNHEY and CDR2 is SVGEGT in the germline V gene. V lost 2 bases, J lost 3 bases, and 4 bases lay in between. The CDR3 coding sequence is TGTGCCAGCAGTTACAGGGACTATGGCTACACCTTC. Protein sequence: CASSYRDYGYTF.

This clone was seen only a few times. The chain has TRBV2 and TRBJ1-5; 12 bases match TRBD1. Germline loops: CDR1 SNHLY, CDR2 FYNNEI. The junction had 2 bases not matched to a gene; V was cut back by 2 bases and J by 6 bases. The length of the CDR3 is 15 residues. CDR3 in amino acids: CASSEWDRGLQPQHF. Here the CDR3 DNA reads TGTGCCAGCAGTGAATGGGACAGGGGGCTTCAGCCCCAGCATTTT.

V and J are TRBV5-1 and TRBJ1-1; the match to TRBD1 covers 8 bases. CDR3 length: 16 amino acids. Germline-derived CDR1 and CDR2 are SGHRS and YFSETQ. Germline trimming cut 1 base from V and 1 base from J; bases unmatched to any gene: 6. The chain's CDR3 is CASSLRTGGRNTEAFF. CDR3 bases: TGCGCCAGCAGCTTGAGAACAGGGGGTAGGAACACTGAAGCTTTCTTT.

The chain employs TRBV27 and TRBJ1-2; 9 nucleotides agree with TRBD1. The germline gives CDR1 MNHEY, CDR2 SMNVEV (reference sequence). Unmatched junction bases numbered 9, after V lost 6 bases and J lost 1 base. This CDR3 spans 16 amino acids. CDR3 protein: CASSPGTGLINYGYTF. For the CDR3, the DNA is TGTGCCAGCAGCCCTGGGACAGGGCTTATTAACTATGGCTACACCTTC.

This rearrangement joins TRBV7-2 to TRBJ2-3; D may be TRBD1 (6 bases). V dropped 3 bases and J dropped 0 bases, with 10 bases sitting between them. The V gene's germline CDR1 is SGHTA and CDR2 FQGNSA. The CDR3 is made up of 15 amino acids. The CDR3, as DNA: TGTGCCAGCAGCTTGGACAGATCTAGCACAGATACGCAGTATTTT. Translation: CASSLDRSSTDTQYF.

The J gene is TRBJ1-2, the V gene TRBV9, with D perhaps matching TRBD1 (5 bases). CDR1 and CDR2 (germline): SGDLS, YYNGEE. V was cut by 0 bases and J by 7 bases, with 10 bases left in between. The CDR3 loop spans 13 amino acids. The CDR3 loop reads CASSVVQGGGYTF. Here the CDR3 DNA reads TGTGCCAGCAGCGTAGTCCAGGGAGGTGGCTACACCTTC.

This chain uses TRBV27 with TRBJ1-2; TRBD1 aligns across 9 bases. V lost 6 bases and J lost 7; bases outside the gene matches: 9. The CDR3 has 14 amino acids. Germline V gives CDR1 MNHEY, CDR2 SMNVEV (reference sequence). CDR3 DNA: TGTGCCAGCAGACACCCGGGACAGGGCTCTGGCTACACCTTC. This encodes CASRHPGQGSGYTF.

The rearrangement links TRBV7-9 to TRBJ2-1, with 10 bases that match TRBD2. The CDR3 loop spans 15 amino acids. V lost 3 bases and J lost 7; bases outside the gene matches: 6. Looked up from germline, CDR1 is SEHNR and CDR2 is FQNEAQ (reference sequence). CDR3 coding DNA: TGTGCCAGCAGCTTGGGACTAGCGAATAGAAATGAGCAGTTCTTC. Its protein product is CASSLGLANRNEQFF.

The CDR3 is CASRDRAGELFF. The CDR3 coding sequence is TGTGCCAGCAGAGATCGAGCCGGGGAGCTGTTTTTT. The genes are TRBV14 and TRBJ2-2; D unclear. This CDR3 has 12 residues. From germline, CDR1 is SGHDN and CDR2 FVKESK. The V gene lost 6 bases and the J gene lost 6 bases, with 8 bases spanning the gap.

This clone was detected only once. This sequence joins TRBV19 and TRBJ1-2, with D unresolved. Germline V gene data show CDR1 as LNHDA and CDR2 as SQIVND (reference sequence). This CDR3 region has 11 residues. V was clipped by 3 bases and J by 9 bases, with 8 bases between them. CDR3 DNA sequence: TGTGCCAGTAGTATCATTGGGAGCTACACCTTC. The encoded protein is CASSIIGSYTF.

The gene calls are TRBV7-3 and TRBJ2-5, with a possible D match to TRBD2 (5 bases). CDR1 and CDR2 (germline): SGHTA, FQGTGA. V was cut by 5 bases and J by 2 bases, with 9 bases left in between. This CDR3 has 13 amino acids. The CDR3 protein is CASSPGGQETQYF. CDR3 DNA sequence: TGTGCCAGCAGCCCCGGCGGGCAAGAGACCCAGTACTTC.

The J gene is TRBJ1-1, the V gene TRBV15, with D hard to call. V lost 0 bases and J 1 base, leaving 0 bases between the germline ends. From germline, CDR1 is LNHNV and CDR2 YYDKDF (reference sequence). The CDR3 extends over 12 amino acids. Here the CDR3 DNA reads TGTGCCACCAGCAGAGAGAACACTGAAGCTTTCTTT. Its protein product is CATSRENTEAFF.

This chain uses TRBV11-2 with TRBJ1-6; D perhaps matches TRBD1 (5 bases). V was trimmed by 1 base and J by 7 bases, leaving 11 bases between them. This CDR3 region has 15 residues. Germline V gene sequence: CDR1 SGHAT, CDR2 FQNNGV. As DNA, the CDR3 is TGTGCCAGCAGCTTAGGTAGTGACAGAAATTCACCCCTCCACTTT. Translated: CASSLGSDRNSPLHF.

The rearrangement uses TRBV5-1 and TRBJ2-3; D uncertain. With 0 bases removed from V and 2 bases from J, the gap between germline ends came to 10 bases. Germline CDR1 reads SGHRS; CDR2 reads YFSETQ. The CDR3 sequence is 15 residues long. CDR3 sequence reads: CASSLESGNTDTQYF. DNA for the CDR3: TGCGCCAGCAGCTTGGAGAGTGGAAACACAGATACGCAGTATTTT.

The chain uses TRBV9 and TRBJ2-2; 8 bases line up with TRBD2. Germline V gene sequence: CDR1 SGDLS, CDR2 YYNGEE. The CDR3 totals 15 residues. V dropped 4 bases and J dropped 4; count of bases not matched to a gene: 6. The DNA of the CDR3 is TGTGCCAGCAGCAGAGCGGGAGCAAGCACCGGGGAGCTGTTTTTT. This gives the protein CASSRAGASTGELFF.

The gene calls are TRBV5-1 and TRBJ2-7; tentatively, D is TRBD2 (5 bases). V shed 0 bases and J shed 3 bases, with 13 bases lying between them. This CDR3 region has 15 residues. Germline V lookup: CDR1 SGHRS, CDR2 YFSETQ. DNA of the CDR3: TGCGCCAGCAGCTTGGGGGAGTGGGCGGTCTACGAGCAGTACTTC. Its translation is CASSLGEWAVYEQYF.